These 18 T cell receptor beta chains were sequenced from one sample in a study of blood T cell repertoires in COVID-19. Using immunoSEQ multiplex PCR, the repertoire was profiled, and TCRdb retains in-frame clones only, with some absent. Of about 59,000 clones listed, approximately 79% were seen once; the top ten hold about 3.3%. Sequencing used peripheral blood. These receptor sequences come from a man between 60 and 70 years old with acute or convalescent COVID-19.

V usage is TRBV7-9 and J usage is TRBJ2-7, with 9 bases that match TRBD1. Trimming cost V 5 bases and J 1 base; bases outside gene matches: 15. The CDR3 is 18 amino acids. The germline gives CDR1 SEHNR, CDR2 FQNEAQ (reference sequence). The CDR3 region is CASSPSRTGAGSSYEQYF. The CDR3 DNA follows: TGTGCCAGCAGCCCCAGCAGGACAGGGGCAGGGAGTTCCTACGAGCAGTACTTC.

The chain employs TRBV2 and TRBJ1-5; D ambiguous. Germline V lookup: CDR1 SNHLY, CDR2 FYNNEI. The CDR3 runs 12 residues. Trimming removed 7 bases at V and 2 bases at J, with 6 bases between. In DNA form, the CDR3 reads TGTGCCAGCACGAGGGGCAATCAGCCCCAGCATTTT. It yields the protein CASTRGNQPQHF.

This chain uses TRBV5-1 with TRBJ2-7; 8 bases align to TRBD1. The junction had 10 bases not matched to a gene; V was cut back by 0 bases and J by 5 bases. Germline V lookup: CDR1 SGHRS, CDR2 YFSETQ. CDR3 size: 16 residues. CDR3 DNA: TGCGCCAGCAGCTTGGCCGCAGGGGGCGGAGGCGACGAGCAGTACTTC. It is translated as CASSLAAGGGGDEQYF.

The chain couples TRBV5-4 to TRBJ2-5; D not resolved. The length of the CDR3 is 13 residues. V dropped 0 bases and J dropped 2 bases, with 5 bases sitting between them. Germline values: CDR1 SGHNT, CDR2 YYREEE (reference sequence). In DNA form, the CDR3 reads TGTGCCAGCAGCTTGGACAGACAAGAGACCCAGTACTTC. Translated, it gives CASSLDRQETQYF.

Only a few counts were recorded for this clone. This chain uses TRBV5-1 with TRBJ1-4; tentatively, D is TRBD1 (6 bases). CDR3 length: 18 amino acids. CDR1 and CDR2 (germline): SGHRS, YFSETQ. V shed 2 bases and J shed 1 base, with 18 bases lying between them. CDR3 in DNA: TGCGCCAGCAGCTTCGCCCTCTCGCGGGGGCGAACTAATGAAAAACTGTTTTTT. As protein: CASSFALSRGRTNEKLFF.

The rearrangement links TRBV7-9 to TRBJ1-3; a weak D match, TRBD1 (5 bases). From germline, CDR1 is SEHNR and CDR2 FQNEAQ (reference sequence). Deletions cut 0 bases from V and 6 bases from J, with 6 bases between. This CDR3 spans 13 amino acids. The CDR3 DNA reads as TGTGCCAGCAGCTTAGCAGGGGAAAACACCATATATTTT. As protein: CASSLAGENTIYF.

This chain uses TRBV5-1 with TRBJ2-7; 11 nucleotides match TRBD2. V shed 4 bases, J shed 7 bases, and the junction held 10 bases outside the gene matches. From germline, CDR1 is SGHRS and CDR2 YFSETQ. This CDR3 comprises 15 residues. CDR3 sequence reads: CASSPGTSGWGEQYF. The CDR3 DNA follows: TGCGCCAGCAGCCCGGGGACTAGCGGATGGGGTGAGCAGTACTTC. Full variable domain (rest looked up from reference TRBV5-1 and TRBJ2-7): KAGVTQTPRYLIKTRGQQVTLSCSPISGHRSVSWYQQTPGQGLQFLFEYFSETQRNKGNFPGRFSGRQFSNSRSEMNVSTLELGDSALYLCASSPGTSGWGEQYFGPGTRLTVT.

V gene TRBV27 combines with J gene TRBJ2-7; TRBD2 aligns across 10 bases. In germline, CDR1 is MNHEY, CDR2 SMNVEV (reference sequence). The V and J ends lost 1 base and 4 bases, in that order; junction bases with no gene match: 4. This CDR3 has 15 amino acids. For the CDR3, the DNA is TGTGCCAGCAGTTTATTCCCTAGCGGGAGATACGAGCAGTACTTC. It specifies CASSLFPSGRYEQYF.

Remarks on this clone: A junction end diverges from the germline sequence, so it may reflect a read error. The chain has TRBV7-7 and TRBJ2-1, with a tentative D call TRBD1 (6 bases). The germline V gene encodes CDR1 SSHAT and CDR2 FNYEAQ (reference sequence). CDR3 length equals 13 residues. CDR3 region: CASSLHRAGEQFF. The CDR3 DNA follows: TGTGCTAGCAGCTTACACAGGGCCGGTGAGCAGTTCTTC.

The chain carries TRBV2 and TRBJ1-2; TRBD1 matches at 7 bases. This CDR3 is built from 13 residues. Germline V gene lookup returns CDR1 SNHLY and CDR2 FYNNEI. V shed 8 bases, J shed 2 bases, and the junction held 5 bases outside the gene matches. The CDR3 is CASQGTANYGYTF. Written as DNA, the CDR3 is TGTGCCAGCCAGGGGACAGCAAACTATGGCTACACCTTC.

V usage is TRBV7-8 and J usage is TRBJ1-2, with TRBD1 matching over 10 bases. The CDR3 loop spans 15 amino acids. V shed 6 bases, J shed 9 bases, and the junction held 13 bases outside the gene matches. CDR1 and CDR2 (germline): SGHVS, FQNEAQ. DNA for the CDR3: TGTGCCAGCAGGTCTACGACAGGGGGCAAGATGAGCTACACCTTC. Translating gives CASRSTTGGKMSYTF.

V gene TRBV15 combines with J gene TRBJ2-4; tentatively, D is TRBD2 (6 bases). The CDR3 spans 13 residues. Germline CDR1 is LNHNV and CDR2 is YYDKDF (reference sequence). Trimming took off 0 bases at V and 8 bases at J, with 8 bases between the two ends. DNA of the CDR3: TGTGCCACCAGCAGAGATCGGGGGTACATTCAGTACTTC. Residues: CATSRDRGYIQYF.

V and J are TRBV6-1 and TRBJ1-5; D might be TRBD1 (6 bases). Trimming left V 2 bases short and J 2 bases short, with 16 bases between. The CDR3 totals 17 residues. From germline, CDR1 is MNHNS and CDR2 SASEGT. CDR3 amino acids: CASSERFGGRGNQPQHF. The CDR3 nucleotides are TGTGCCAGCAGTGAAAGGTTCGGGGGGCGAGGCAATCAGCCCCAGCATTTT.

The chain employs TRBV18 and TRBJ1-4; D is perhaps TRBD1 (5 bases). Germline V gene sequence: CDR1 KGHSH, CDR2 LQKENI. V gave up 1 base and J gave up 2 bases, with 5 bases separating them. The length of the CDR3 is 14 residues. The CDR3 bases are TGTGCCAGCTCACCACAGGGGACTAATGAAAAACTGTTTTTT. It encodes CASSPQGTNEKLFF.

The chain links TRBV15 to TRBJ1-5; 7 positions match TRBD1. The V gene end was trimmed by 0 bases and the J gene end by 0 bases; junction bases not matched to a gene: 8. CDR3 length: 18 residues. Germline V gene sequence: CDR1 LNHNV, CDR2 YYDKDF (reference sequence). CDR3: CATSRDLTGVYSNQPQHF. The CDR3 DNA reads as TGTGCCACCAGCAGAGATCTAACAGGGGTTTATAGCAATCAGCCCCAGCATTTT.

V and J are TRBV27 and TRBJ1-2, with a tentative D call TRBD1 (5 bases). The V and J ends lost 6 bases and 6 bases respectively, with 20 bases between them. The CDR3 extends over 15 amino acids. CDR1 is MNHEY, CDR2 SMNVEV, per germline (reference sequence). The CDR3 is CASSIRGGPSDGYTF. The CDR3 DNA reads as TGTGCCAGCAGCATTAGGGGCGGACCCTCAGATGGCTACACCTTC.

This chain joins TRBV9 and TRBJ2-1, with D possibly being TRBD1 (6 bases). The CDR3 extends over 13 amino acids. Trimming pared 5 bases from V and 5 bases from J, leaving 11 bases between. Germline CDR1 SGDLS, CDR2 YYNGEE. The CDR3 reads CASRPQGDNEQFF. CDR3 bases: TGTGCCAGCAGACCACAGGGAGACAATGAGCAGTTCTTC.

The rearrangement joins TRBV4-2 to TRBJ1-5, with a tentative D call TRBD1 (5 bases). The CDR3 contains 15 residues. V was clipped by 4 bases and J by 4 bases, with 14 bases between them. Germline loops: CDR1 LGHNA, CDR2 YNFKEQ. The CDR3 here is CASSRDSLQNQPQHF. CDR3 bases: TGTGCCAGCAGCCGAGACAGCTTACAGAATCAGCCCCAGCATTTT.